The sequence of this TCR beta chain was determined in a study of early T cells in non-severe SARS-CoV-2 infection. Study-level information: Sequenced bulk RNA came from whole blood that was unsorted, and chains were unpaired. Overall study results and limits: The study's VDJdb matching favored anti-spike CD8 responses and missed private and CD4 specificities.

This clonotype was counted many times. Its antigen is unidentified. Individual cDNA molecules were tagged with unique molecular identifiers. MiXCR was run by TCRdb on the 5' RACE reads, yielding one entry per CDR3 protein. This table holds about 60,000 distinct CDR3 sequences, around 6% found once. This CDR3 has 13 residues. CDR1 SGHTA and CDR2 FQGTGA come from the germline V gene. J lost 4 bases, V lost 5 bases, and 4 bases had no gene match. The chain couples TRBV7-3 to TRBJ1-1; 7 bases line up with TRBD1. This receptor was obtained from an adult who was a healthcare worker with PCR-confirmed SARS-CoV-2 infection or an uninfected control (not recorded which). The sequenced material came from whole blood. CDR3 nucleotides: TGTGCCAGCAGCCCTACAGGGGTCACTGAAGCTTTCTTT. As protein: CASSPTGVTEAFF.